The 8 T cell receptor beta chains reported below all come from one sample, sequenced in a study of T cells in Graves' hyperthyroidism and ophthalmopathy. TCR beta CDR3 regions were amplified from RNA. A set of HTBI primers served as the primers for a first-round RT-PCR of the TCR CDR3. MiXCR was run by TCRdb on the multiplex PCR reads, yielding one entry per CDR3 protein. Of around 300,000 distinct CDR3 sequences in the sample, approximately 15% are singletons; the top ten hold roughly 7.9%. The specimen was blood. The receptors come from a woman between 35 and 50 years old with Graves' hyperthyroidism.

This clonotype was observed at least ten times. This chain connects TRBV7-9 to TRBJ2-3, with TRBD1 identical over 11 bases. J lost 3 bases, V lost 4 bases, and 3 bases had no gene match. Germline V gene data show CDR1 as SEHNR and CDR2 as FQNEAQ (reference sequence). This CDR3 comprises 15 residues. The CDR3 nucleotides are TGTGCCAGCAGCTCCGGGGACAGGGGGACAGATACGCAGTATTTT. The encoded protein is CASSSGDRGTDTQYF.

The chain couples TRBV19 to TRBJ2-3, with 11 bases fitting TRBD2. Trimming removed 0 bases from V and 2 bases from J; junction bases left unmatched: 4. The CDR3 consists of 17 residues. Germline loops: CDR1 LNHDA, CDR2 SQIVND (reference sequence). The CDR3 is CASSIDRTSGLTDTQYF. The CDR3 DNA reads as TGTGCCAGTAGTATAGATAGGACTAGCGGGCTCACAGATACGCAGTATTTT.

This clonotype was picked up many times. The CDR3: CASSFNYRGPRNEQFF. The DNA of the CDR3 is TGTGCCAGCAGCTTTAACTATCGGGGGCCGCGCAATGAGCAGTTCTTC. The gene calls are TRBV7-9 and TRBJ2-1; D tentatively fits TRBD1 or TRBD2 (6 bases each). V lost 3 bases, J lost 6 bases, and 18 bases lay in between. CDR1 and CDR2 from the germline V gene are SEHNR and FQNEAQ (reference sequence). This CDR3 region has 16 residues. Looking up the rest from reference TRBV7-9 and TRBJ2-1 gives the full variable domain: DTGVSQNPRHKITKRGQNVTFRCDPISEHNRLYWYRQTLGQGPEFLTYFQNEAQLEKSRLLSDRFSAERPKGSFSTLEIQRTEQGDSAMYLCASSFNYRGPRNEQFFGPGTRLTVL.

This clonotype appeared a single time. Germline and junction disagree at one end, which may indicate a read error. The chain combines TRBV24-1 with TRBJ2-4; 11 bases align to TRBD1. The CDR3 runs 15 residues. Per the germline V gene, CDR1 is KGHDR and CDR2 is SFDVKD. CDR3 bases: TGTGCCGCCAGTGGGGCCGGGACAGGGGGGAACATTCAGTACTTC. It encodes CAASGAGTGGNIQYF.

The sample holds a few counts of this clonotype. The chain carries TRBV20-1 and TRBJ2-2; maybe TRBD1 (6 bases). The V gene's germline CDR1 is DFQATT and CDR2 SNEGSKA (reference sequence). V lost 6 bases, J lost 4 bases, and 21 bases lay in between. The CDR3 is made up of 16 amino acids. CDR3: CSAPLVGTRGTGELFF. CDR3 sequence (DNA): TGCAGTGCGCCGCTCGTGGGGACAAGGGGCACCGGGGAGCTGTTTTTT.

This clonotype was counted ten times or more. CDR3: CASSSLWDTEAFF. CDR3 nucleotide sequence: TGTGCCAGCAGCTCATTATGGGACACTGAAGCTTTCTTT. The chain has TRBV12-3 or TRBV12-4 and TRBJ1-1; D remains ambiguous. There are 13 residues in the CDR3. Trimming pared 6 bases from V and 3 bases from J, leaving 11 bases between.

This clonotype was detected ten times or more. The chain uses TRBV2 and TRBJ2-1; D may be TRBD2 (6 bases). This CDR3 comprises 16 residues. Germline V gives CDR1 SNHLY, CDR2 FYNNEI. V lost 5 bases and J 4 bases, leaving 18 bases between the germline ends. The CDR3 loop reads CASSQTAGMTYNEQFF. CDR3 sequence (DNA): TGTGCCAGCAGTCAGACTGCGGGAATGACGTACAATGAGCAGTTCTTC.

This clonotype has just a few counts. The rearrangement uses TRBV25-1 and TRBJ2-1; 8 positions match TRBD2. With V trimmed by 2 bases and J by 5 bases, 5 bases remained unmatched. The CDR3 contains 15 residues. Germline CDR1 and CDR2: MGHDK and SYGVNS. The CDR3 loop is CASSEVLAANNEQFF. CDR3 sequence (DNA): TGTGCCAGCAGTGAAGTACTAGCGGCTAACAATGAGCAGTTCTTC.